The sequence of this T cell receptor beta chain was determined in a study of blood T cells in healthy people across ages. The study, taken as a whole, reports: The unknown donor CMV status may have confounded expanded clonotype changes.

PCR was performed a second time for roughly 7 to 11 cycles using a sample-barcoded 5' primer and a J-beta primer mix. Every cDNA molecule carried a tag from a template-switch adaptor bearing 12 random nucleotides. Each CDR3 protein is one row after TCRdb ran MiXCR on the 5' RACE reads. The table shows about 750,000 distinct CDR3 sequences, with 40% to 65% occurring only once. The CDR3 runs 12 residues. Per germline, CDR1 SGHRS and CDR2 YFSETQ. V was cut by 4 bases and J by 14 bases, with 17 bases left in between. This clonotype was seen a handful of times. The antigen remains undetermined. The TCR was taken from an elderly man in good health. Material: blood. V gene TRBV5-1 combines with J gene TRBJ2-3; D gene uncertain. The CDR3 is CASSLTRRYAYF. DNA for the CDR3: TGCGCCAGCAGCCTCACCCGCAGATACGCGTATTTT.